This TCR beta chain was recorded in a study of CXCR3-negative and CXCR3-positive naive CD8 T cells. Study summary: Summed over all libraries, TRB reads came to roughly 140 million, with about 1.5 +/- 0.3 million per library.

The study, taken as a whole, reports: Memory CD8+ cells had much lower diversity, and both naive subsets had comparably high diversity. Between one naive subset and the other, surface CD5 was comparable, and TCR strength was inferred from TRB CDR3 properties. For CXCR3-positive naive cells, TRB CDR3s were more hydrophobic than those of CXCR3-negative naive cells.

Those CD8+ T cells considered naive were CD45RO-CCR7+CD27+CD95-. CDR1 is MNHEY and CDR2 is SVGEGT in the germline V gene. The CDR3 totals 16 residues. In preparing the TRB cDNA libraries, 5' RACE with UMI labels was used. TCRdb reprocessed the 5' RACE reads; each CDR3 protein has one entry and no DNA is given. The listing contains some 50,000 distinct CDR3 sequences. As regards this clonotype: The antigen is unknown.

Sequencing was done on a sample of naive CXCR3+ CD8+ T cells from blood. This sample's subset: CD45RO-CCR7+CD27+CD95- naive CD8+ T cells expressing CXCR3 (TNR3+). The sequence was collected from a human donor in good health. Some clones in this sample may be carry-over from other donors' samples. The chain links TRBV6-2 or TRBV6-3 to TRBJ2-5; TCRdb's assignment of TRBD2 cannot be checked, as there is no DNA. This CDR3 reads CASPPRTSGAQETQYF.